This T cell receptor beta chain was recorded in a study of brain metastases from non-small cell lung cancer (dated by TCRdb to about 2019). Regarding the research as a whole: The immune microenvironment of paired resected primary tumors and brain metastases from non-small-cell lung cancer patients was profiled.

Broader findings and caveats from the paper: Paired brain metastases and primary tumors largely shared TCR repertoires, although T-cell densities in the metastases were sparse. T-cell infiltration was lower in brain metastases than in primary tumors (P < 0.001). Compared with the matched primary tumors, T-cell clones appeared to be expanded in approximately 63% of brain metastases.

A distance of 10 bases separates the germline ends of V and J, which lose 0 bases and 4 bases respectively. Reading from cysteine to phenylalanine, the CDR3 counts 15 amino acids. CDR3 DNA is the only sequence kept; it has 45 bases, read in frame from the first base. The germline V gene encodes CDR1 MGHRA and CDR2 YSYEKL. This clone was picked up a small number of times. There is no known antigen for this receptor. Per-nucleotide qualities are absent, and no much larger clonotype sits a single base away. Other DNA sequences in this sample translate to the same CDR3. A total of approximately 36 patients with non-small-cell lung cancer that had been surgically resected, each with specimens from both a primary tumor and a brain metastasis, made up the cohort. The tumor specimens consisted of archival formalin-fixed, paraffin-embedded tissues. The library was built by means of the immunoSEQ multiplex PCR assay. Alongside a 770-gene immune expression panel, the team sequenced the T-cell receptor beta chain repertoire. Drawn from immuneACCESS, this table holds only the in-frame rearrangements with V and J called that TCRdb kept. Clones are partly lost; checked studies trace under half to an unresolved V gene and leave the rest unexplained. The sample includes about 6,000 clones, with about four fifths observed a single time. The ten largest clonotypes hold nearly 7.5% of the sample.

This chain is built from TRBV4-1 and TRBJ2-1; the D gene is possibly TRBD1, with 5 bases matching. The sequencing input was primary lung tumor tissue. Sample cell subset or site, as interpreted from the label and publication: primary lung tumor paired with brain metastasis. This sequence was found in a donor at least 40 years old with non-small cell lung cancer. At the DNA level, the sequence is TGCGCCAGCAGCCAAGAAGGGGTGGAGTACAATGAGCAGTTCTTC. Its protein reads: CASSQEGVEYNEQFF.